This T cell receptor beta chain was documented in a study of Graves' ophthalmopathy and Graves' hyperthyroidism. Whole-study findings and limits: With around 88% sensitivity and about 83% specificity, a 13-signature model separated ophthalmopathy from stable hyperthyroidism. Clonotypes were expanded in thyroid at above 0.001 frequency, and most also appeared in blood.

RNA transcripts served as template for amplifying TCR beta CDR3 sequences. The workflow started with a first-round RT-PCR run with HTBI primers and then moved on to a second-round multiplex PCR. TCRdb ran MiXCR on the multiplex PCR reads and lists one entry per CDR3 protein. The sample has about 380,000 distinct CDR3 sequences; 15% to 19% are singletons. This clonotype was counted ten times or more. No antigen is known for it. Being free of ophthalmopathy for 18 months of follow-up defined stable hyperthyroidism. Enrolled hyperthyroidism patients had a new diagnosis, a duration under 2 months, and an age of 18 to 65. V was pared by 0 bases and J by 4 bases, with 8 bases of the junction left unmatched. CDR1 DFQATT and CDR2 SNEGSKA come from the germline V gene (reference sequence). This CDR3 comprises 16 residues.

Material for sequencing was peripheral blood. This chain links TRBV20-1 with TRBJ2-2; 7 bases fit TRBD1. This TCR was recovered from a woman between 18 and 29 years old with stable Graves' hyperthyroidism. CDR3 in DNA: TGCAGTGCTAGAGATCCCTTACAGGGGACCACCGGGGAGCTGTTTTTT. Translating gives CSARDPLQGTTGELFF.